This TCR beta chain was observed in a study of tissue T cells after allogeneic stem cell transplantation. Using immunoSEQ multiplex PCR, the repertoire was profiled, and TCRdb retains in-frame clones only, with some absent. Of around 4,100 clones in the sample, roughly 63% were seen once. The CDR3 spans 14 residues. Per germline, CDR1 MGHRA and CDR2 YSYEKL. Between the trimmed V and J ends, which lost 0 bases and 5 bases, there was a span of 10 bases. The receptor was isolated from a female donor older than 55 with lung cancer. This chain joins TRBV4-1 and TRBJ2-5; no definite D call. The starting material was tissue from the esophagus, obtained at autopsy. CDR3 in DNA: TGCGCCAGCAGCCAAGATGGACCGCGGGAGACCCAGTACTTC. Protein: CASSQDGPRETQYF.